These 5 T cell receptor beta chains were all obtained from the same sample, sequenced in a study of blood T cell repertoires in COVID-19. Libraries were prepared by immunoSEQ multiplex PCR; TCRdb keeps only in-frame clonotypes and omits some of them. The sample lists around 110,000 clones, roughly 85% occurring once. The material sequenced was peripheral blood. These receptors were taken from a man aged 30 to 39 with acute or convalescent COVID-19.

CDR3 region: CASSEFRGDNQPQHF. CDR3 DNA sequence: TGTGCCAGCAGTGAGTTTCGCGGTGACAATCAGCCCCAGCATTTT. V and J are TRBV25-1 and TRBJ1-5, with D unclear. CDR3 size: 15 residues. V dropped 3 bases and J dropped 3 bases, with 12 bases sitting between them. CDR1 is MGHDK and CDR2 is SYGVNS in the germline V gene.

The chain couples TRBV4-1 to TRBJ2-1; 9 nucleotides align to TRBD2. In germline, CDR1 is MGHRA, CDR2 YSYEKL. This CDR3 comprises 15 residues. V dropped 4 bases and J dropped 8; count of bases not matched to a gene: 9. The CDR3 loop reads CASSRGTSKSDEQFF. CDR3 sequence (DNA): TGCGCCAGCAGCCGGGGGACTAGCAAGTCGGATGAGCAGTTCTTC.

The sample holds one count of this clone. The V gene is TRBV2, the J gene TRBJ2-7, with TRBD1 identical over 7 bases. The CDR3 totals 13 residues. With 4 bases clipped from V and 2 bases from J, the junction kept 2 bases outside the gene matches. Germline CDR1 is SNHLY and CDR2 is FYNNEI. The CDR3 spells CASSVTGTYEQYV. CDR3 in DNA: TGTGCCAGCAGTGTGACAGGGACCTACGAGCAGTACGTC.

This clone came up once. The genes are TRBV27 and TRBJ1-4; unclear D gene. The CDR3 runs 14 residues. Germline V CDR1 and CDR2: MNHEY, SMNVEV (reference sequence). V lost 0 bases, J lost 5 bases, and 7 bases lay in between. As DNA, the CDR3 is TGTGCCAGCAGTTTATCCGGGGAGAATGAAAAACTGTTTTTT. As protein: CASSLSGENEKLFF.

This chain uses TRBV19 with TRBJ1-3, with D hard to call. Trimming pared 9 bases from V and 0 bases from J, leaving 12 bases between. The germline CDR1 and CDR2 sequences are LNHDA and SQIVND (reference sequence). This CDR3 comprises 14 residues. The CDR3 bases are TGTGCCAGCGCGAGTGTTCTCTCTGGAAACACCATATATTTT. Its translation is CASASVLSGNTIYF.